Below, 28 T cell receptor beta chains from the same sample are listed, as sequenced in a study of cytomegalovirus exposure and HLA in healthy donors. 60 Vbeta and 13 Jbeta primers were used in PCR. TCRdb's copy holds only in-frame clones and misses some; the assay was immunoSEQ multiplex PCR. The sample yields 84,000 or so clones, around 73% seen once. Sequenced sample: PBMCs. The receptor set was obtained from a man aged 50-59 years in good health and CMV-seronegative.

The chain links TRBV7-3 to TRBJ2-3, with no clear D. The CDR3 contains 16 residues. Germline V gives CDR1 SGHTA, CDR2 FQGTGA. V lost 2 bases and J lost 0, with 12 bases in between. The CDR3: CASSLRGGISTDTQYF. The CDR3 DNA follows: TGTGCCAGCAGCTTACGAGGCGGCATAAGCACAGATACGCAGTATTTT.

The genes are TRBV4-3 and TRBJ1-5, with D perhaps matching TRBD1 (5 bases). The V gene lost 0 bases and the J gene lost 3 bases, with 6 bases spanning the gap. CDR3 length equals 14 residues. Germline V gives CDR1 LGHNA, CDR2 YSLEER. CDR3 DNA: TGCGCCAGCAGCCAAGACAGGGTCAATCAGCCCCAGCATTTT. Translation gives CASSQDRVNQPQHF.

V usage is TRBV4-2 and J usage is TRBJ2-1; perhaps TRBD2 as D (5 bases). V lost 1 base to trimming and J lost 6 bases, with 10 bases between them. CDR3 length: 14 amino acids. Per germline, CDR1 LGHNA and CDR2 YNFKEQ. CDR3 region: CASSQVRGVNEQFF. The CDR3 DNA follows: TGTGCCAGCAGCCAAGTACGGGGAGTCAATGAGCAGTTCTTC.

This chain uses TRBV25-1 with TRBJ2-5, with TRBD1 matching 8 bases. CDR3 length equals 11 residues. Germline V gene lookup returns CDR1 MGHDK and CDR2 SYGVNS. V trimming: 10 bases; J trimming: 11 bases; junction bases outside the gene matches: 9. This chain's CDR3 is CATAQGAEQYF. As DNA, the CDR3 is TGTGCCACAGCCCAGGGGGCTGAGCAGTACTTC.

V and J are TRBV28 and TRBJ1-3; TRBD1 agrees at 7 bases. Germline loops: CDR1 MDHEN, CDR2 SYDVKM. After removal of 6 bases from V and 0 bases from J, the junction contained 8 bases not matched to a gene. CDR3 length: 16 residues. The CDR3 DNA sequence: TGTGCCAGCAGATCCACAGGGGCCGACTCTGGAAACACCATATATTTT. As protein: CASRSTGADSGNTIYF.

The chain employs TRBV2 and TRBJ1-4; TRBD1 might be the D (5 bases). CDR1 SNHLY and CDR2 FYNNEI come from the germline V gene. This CDR3 has 15 amino acids. Trimming stripped 1 base from V and 7 bases from J, with 13 bases between. In nucleotides, the CDR3 is TGTGCCAGCAGTGAAGAGAACCAAAGGGGTGAAAAACTGTTTTTT. Amino acid sequence: CASSEENQRGEKLFF.

The rearrangement uses TRBV4-1 and TRBJ2-4; 8 bases are a match to TRBD2. Trimming removed 0 bases from V and 15 bases from J; junction bases left unmatched: 13. Germline V CDR1 and CDR2: MGHRA, YSYEKL. The CDR3 sequence is 15 residues long. The CDR3 bases are TGCGCCAGCAGCCAAGATTTCGGGGGGGGGCGTTTTCGGTACTTC. Its translation is CASSQDFGGGRFRYF.

The rearrangement links TRBV15 to TRBJ2-7; 7 bases fit TRBD2. The CDR3 runs 15 residues. With V trimmed by 3 bases and J by 3 bases, 8 bases remained unmatched. Germline V gene lookup returns CDR1 LNHNV and CDR2 YYDKDF (reference sequence). CDR3 sequence: CATSSPVGGFYEQYF. CDR3 bases: TGTGCCACCAGCAGCCCCGTGGGGGGGTTCTACGAGCAGTACTTC.

CDR3 nucleotide sequence: TGTGCTAGTGGTTGGGGGACAGGCGCCACAGATACGCAGTATTTT. Translating it yields CASGWGTGATDTQYF. The chain joins TRBV12-5 to TRBJ2-3; 8 bases map to TRBD1. Unmatched junction bases numbered 5, after V lost 4 bases and J lost 2 bases. Germline V gene sequence: CDR1 LGHNT, CDR2 FRNRAP. The CDR3 is 15 residues long.

The chain carries TRBV19 and TRBJ2-1; possible D gene TRBD2, 7 bases. Trimming stripped 7 bases from V and 7 bases from J, with 23 bases between. Germline assignment: CDR1 LNHDA and CDR2 SQIVND (reference sequence). CDR3 length equals 16 residues. The CDR3 bases are TGTGCCAGTACCCTGGGGGCGGGGGTTTATTCGAATGAGCAGTTCTTC. Protein: CASTLGAGVYSNEQFF. The variable domain in full, with the rest retrieved from reference TRBV19 and TRBJ2-1, is DGGITQSPKYLFRKEGQNVTLSCEQNLNHDAMYWYRQDPGQGLRLIYYSQIVNDFQKGDIAEGYSVSREKKESFPLTVTSAQKNPTAFYLCASTLGAGVYSNEQFFGPGTRLTVL.

The chain uses TRBV7-2 and TRBJ1-1; D not resolved. Germline V lookup: CDR1 SGHTA, CDR2 FQGNSA. Trimming shortened V by 5 bases and J by 6 bases, and 10 bases separated the two germline ends. The CDR3 totals 12 residues. CDR3 residues: CASSLFGAEAFF. The CDR3 DNA reads TGTGCCAGCAGCCTATTCGGGGCTGAAGCTTTCTTT.

The chain joins TRBV30 to TRBJ1-2; perhaps TRBD1 as D (5 bases). V lost 4 bases and J lost 6, with 12 bases in between. CDR1 is GTSNPN, CDR2 SVGIG, per germline (reference sequence). There are 12 residues in the CDR3. CDR3 bases: TGTGCCTGGAATGGTGGGGGGGATGGCTACACCTTC. Protein sequence: CAWNGGGDGYTF.

This chain uses TRBV6-1 with TRBJ2-2; D is undetermined. The germline V gene encodes CDR1 MNHNS and CDR2 SASEGT. V lost 3 bases and J lost 4, with 6 bases in between. The CDR3 is 13 residues long. In DNA form, the CDR3 reads TGTGCCAGCAGTGACCCATTCACCGGGGAGCTGTTTTTT. Its translation: CASSDPFTGELFF.

This clone came up once. The V gene is TRBV5-6, the J gene TRBJ2-5, with 7 bases matching TRBD1. With 4 bases clipped from V and 11 bases from J, the junction kept 11 bases outside the gene matches. Germline lookup yields CDR1 SGHDT and CDR2 YYEEEE. CDR3 length: 13 amino acids. Written as DNA, the CDR3 is TGTGCCAGCAGCCCTCCGACAGGGTTAGAGCAGTACTTC. Protein sequence: CASSPPTGLEQYF.

The genes are TRBV21-1 and TRBJ1-5; the tabulated D call, TRBD1, remains unverified against the DNA. TRBV21-1 is noted as a pseudogene. The CDR3 runs to 15 residues. The CDR3 nucleotides read TGTGCCAGCAACCCTGATAACAGGGGGGTCCAGCCCCAGCATTTT. The encoded protein is CASNPDNRGVQPQHF.

CDR3 residues: CASQRGTGELFF. The CDR3 DNA reads as TGTGCCAGTCAAAGGGGTACCGGGGAGCTGTTTTTT. The genes are TRBV6-1 and TRBJ2-2, with D tentatively TRBD1 (5 bases). This CDR3 is 12 amino acids long. Germline V gene lookup returns CDR1 MNHNS and CDR2 SASEGT. Deletions cut 9 bases from V and 5 bases from J, with 10 bases between.

This clone has only a few counts. This sequence joins TRBV6-5 and TRBJ1-3; D gene uncertain. CDR1 and CDR2 (germline): MNHEY, SVGAGI. Trimming removed 6 bases at V and 4 bases at J, with 10 bases between. The CDR3 spans 13 residues. For the CDR3, the DNA is TGTGCCAGCAGGAACTGGGAGGGAAACACCATATATTTT. Amino acids: CASRNWEGNTIYF.

The chain couples TRBV30 to TRBJ2-3, with no clear D. CDR3 length: 11 residues. Germline V gene data show CDR1 as GTSNPN and CDR2 as SVGIG (reference sequence). The V and J ends lost 7 bases and 5 bases respectively, with 10 bases between them. The CDR3 loop reads CASTTRDTQYF. The CDR3 nucleotides read TGTGCCTCCACCACACGAGATACGCAGTATTTT.

This chain connects TRBV13 to TRBJ2-5, with TRBD2 matching over 9 bases. Germline V CDR1 and CDR2: PRHDT, FYEKMQ (reference sequence). The V segment lost 2 bases and the J segment 5 bases; nucleotides outside the gene matches: 3. The CDR3 is 14 residues long. CDR3: CASSLRRGGETQYF. The CDR3 DNA sequence: TGTGCCAGCAGCTTACGGCGGGGGGGGGAGACCCAGTACTTC.

The V and J genes are TRBV19 and TRBJ2-7; TRBD2 might be the D (5 bases). The CDR3 has 14 residues. Germline V gene sequence: CDR1 LNHDA, CDR2 SQIVND (reference sequence). Trimming cost V 5 bases and J 2 bases, with 13 bases left between them. The CDR3 sequence: CASSDRGRTYEQYF. The CDR3 nucleotides are TGTGCCAGTAGTGATCGGGGAAGGACCTACGAGCAGTACTTC.

V is TRBV5-1 and J is TRBJ2-7; TRBD1 matches 8 bases. In germline, CDR1 is SGHRS, CDR2 YFSETQ. There are 14 residues in the CDR3. V shed 6 bases and J 1 base; nucleotides not matched to a gene: 6. CDR3 sequence reads: CASNTGTGSYEQYF. The CDR3 DNA is TGCGCCAGCAACACCGGGACAGGTTCCTACGAGCAGTACTTC.

This chain links TRBV7-8 with TRBJ2-5, with TRBD2 identical over 7 bases. The germline gives CDR1 SGHVS, CDR2 FQNEAQ. J gave up 1 base and V 1 base, and 6 bases lay outside the gene matches. The CDR3 has 16 amino acids. CDR3 in DNA: TGTGCCAGCAGCTTAGGGACTAGAGTAGGCCAAGAGACCCAGTACTTC. Translation gives CASSLGTRVGQETQYF. Full variable domain (rest looked up from reference TRBV7-8 and TRBJ2-5): GAGVSQSPRYKVAKRGQDVALRCDPISGHVSLFWYQQALGQGPEFLTYFQNEAQLDKSGLPSDRFFAERPEGSVSTLKIQRTQQEDSAVYLCASSLGTRVGQETQYFGPGTRLLVL.

The chain employs TRBV18 and TRBJ2-3, with 10 bases identical to TRBD2. The length of the CDR3 is 18 residues. J was trimmed by 1 base and V by 3 bases; bases with no gene match: 10. The germline V gene has CDR1 KGHSH and CDR2 LQKENI. CDR3 residues: CASSPQGSGGRRTDTQYF. The DNA of the CDR3 is TGTGCCAGCTCACCCCAGGGTAGCGGGGGGCGGCGCACAGATACGCAGTATTTT.

This rearrangement joins TRBV28 to TRBJ2-7; 12 bases line up with TRBD1. The germline gives CDR1 MDHEN, CDR2 SYDVKM. The CDR3 loop spans 15 amino acids. The ends lost 3 bases at V and 5 bases at J; junction bases unmatched: 5. The CDR3 loop reads CASSLSGQGADEQYF. The CDR3 DNA is TGTGCCAGCAGTTTGTCGGGACAGGGGGCCGACGAGCAGTACTTC.

V and J are TRBV19 and TRBJ2-2; 8 nucleotides match TRBD2. CDR1 and CDR2 from the germline V gene are LNHDA and SQIVND (reference sequence). This CDR3 has 16 amino acids. V trimming: 5 bases; J trimming: 0 bases; junction bases outside the gene matches: 5. In DNA form, the CDR3 reads TGTGCCAGTAGTTTGGTAGCGGGGTCGAACACCGGGGAGCTGTTTTTT. It is translated as CASSLVAGSNTGELFF. The variable domain in full, with the rest retrieved from reference TRBV19 and TRBJ2-2, is DGGITQSPKYLFRKEGQNVTLSCEQNLNHDAMYWYRQDPGQGLRLIYYSQIVNDFQKGDIAEGYSVSREKKESFPLTVTSAQKNPTAFYLCASSLVAGSNTGELFFGEGSRLTVL.

This clone was counted at least ten times. The rearrangement uses TRBV7-9 and TRBJ2-2, with 9 positions matching TRBD1. Germline V gene lookup returns CDR1 SEHNR and CDR2 FQNEAQ (reference sequence). The J segment lost 4 bases and the V segment lost 5 bases, leaving 5 bases of the junction unmatched. The CDR3 runs to 15 residues. The CDR3: CASSPGTGPTGELFF. Written as DNA, the CDR3 is TGTGCCAGCAGCCCAGGGACAGGGCCCACCGGGGAGCTGTTTTTT.

This chain uses TRBV25-1 with TRBJ1-6; possibly TRBD1 for D (5 bases). V gave up 0 bases and J gave up 10 bases, with 16 bases separating them. The CDR3 contains 16 residues. The germline CDR1 and CDR2 sequences are MGHDK and SYGVNS. In DNA form, the CDR3 reads TGTGCCAGCAGTGAATATTCCAGGGTTAAGAACTCACCCCTCCACTTT. This codes for CASSEYSRVKNSPLHF.

The V call is TRBV9, the J call TRBJ2-3; a possible D gene is TRBD2 (5 bases). Germline CDR1 and CDR2: SGDLS and YYNGEE. Deletions cut 4 bases from V and 2 bases from J, with 14 bases between. CDR3 length equals 15 residues. Here the CDR3 DNA reads TGTGCCAGCAGCCTCCGGGGAGACATCACAGATACGCAGTATTTT. Protein: CASSLRGDITDTQYF.